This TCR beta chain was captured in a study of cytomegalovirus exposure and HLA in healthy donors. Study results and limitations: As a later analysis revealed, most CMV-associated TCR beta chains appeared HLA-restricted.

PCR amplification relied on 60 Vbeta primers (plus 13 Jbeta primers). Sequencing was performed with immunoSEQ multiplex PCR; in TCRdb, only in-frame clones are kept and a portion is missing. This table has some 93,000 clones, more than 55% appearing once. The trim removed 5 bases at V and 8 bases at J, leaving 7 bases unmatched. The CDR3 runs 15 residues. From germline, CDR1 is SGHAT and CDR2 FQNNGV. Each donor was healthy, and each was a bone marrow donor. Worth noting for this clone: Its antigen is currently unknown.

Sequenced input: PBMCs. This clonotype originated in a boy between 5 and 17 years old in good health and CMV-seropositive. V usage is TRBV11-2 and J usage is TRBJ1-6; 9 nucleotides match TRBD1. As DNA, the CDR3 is TGTGCCAGCAGCCACAGGACAGGGGCGGATTCACCCCTCCACTTT. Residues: CASSHRTGADSPLHF.